This T cell receptor (beta chain) was captured in a study of shared clonotypes between healthy human individuals. The study, taken as a whole, reports: The low donor count limited represented genetic and exposure-history diversity. Unshared clonotypes carried lower generation probabilities than those common to all four donors.

Only in-frame clones appear in the TCRdb table, and some are missing; sequencing was by immunoSEQ multiplex PCR. The profile covers over a million clones, with about 80% appearing a single time and roughly 0.61% taken by the ten largest. Per the germline V gene, CDR1 is SGHTA and CDR2 is FQGNSA. V was pared by 4 bases and J by 7 bases, with 16 bases between. The CDR3 sequence is 14 residues long. Adults of Caucasian background living in Nashville, Tennessee made up all donors. As for this clone: What it binds is unknown.

The clonotype comes from a man aged 18-30 years in good health. Some clones in this sample may be carry-over from other donors' samples. V gene TRBV7-2 combines with J gene TRBJ2-5, with D perhaps matching TRBD1 (6 bases). The material sequenced was memory CD4+ T cells from PBMCs. Subset here: CD45RA-negative fraction. The CDR3 DNA follows: TGTGCCAGCAGCTCCCAACAGGGACCGGGGACCCAGTACTTC. It encodes CASSSQQGPGTQYF.